The T cell receptor beta chain described here comes from a study of blood T cell repertoires in COVID-19. Study-level information: The origin of the acute and convalescent COVID-19 samples was the United States, Italy and Spain.

Only one count was recorded for this clone. TCRdb keeps only in-frame clones here, not all; method: immunoSEQ multiplex PCR. The table shows 150,000 to 200,000 clones, with approximately 84% occurring only once. V gave up 3 bases and J gave up 4 bases, with 18 bases separating them. The CDR3 spans 16 residues. Germline CDR1 is SGDLS and CDR2 is YYNGEE. The cohort comprised adults aged roughly 18 to 100 years residing in about two dozen US areas. Participants' own reports of clinical history determined their cohort assignment. This chain links TRBV9 with TRBJ2-3; D might be TRBD1 (6 bases). The sequencing sample was made of PBMCs or T cells enriched from blood (not recorded which). The source is a middle-aged man who had recovered from COVID-19. This chain's CDR3 is CASSGYGRGYPDTQYF. The DNA for the CDR3 is TGTGCCAGCAGCGGATACGGCAGGGGTTACCCAGATACGCAGTATTTT.